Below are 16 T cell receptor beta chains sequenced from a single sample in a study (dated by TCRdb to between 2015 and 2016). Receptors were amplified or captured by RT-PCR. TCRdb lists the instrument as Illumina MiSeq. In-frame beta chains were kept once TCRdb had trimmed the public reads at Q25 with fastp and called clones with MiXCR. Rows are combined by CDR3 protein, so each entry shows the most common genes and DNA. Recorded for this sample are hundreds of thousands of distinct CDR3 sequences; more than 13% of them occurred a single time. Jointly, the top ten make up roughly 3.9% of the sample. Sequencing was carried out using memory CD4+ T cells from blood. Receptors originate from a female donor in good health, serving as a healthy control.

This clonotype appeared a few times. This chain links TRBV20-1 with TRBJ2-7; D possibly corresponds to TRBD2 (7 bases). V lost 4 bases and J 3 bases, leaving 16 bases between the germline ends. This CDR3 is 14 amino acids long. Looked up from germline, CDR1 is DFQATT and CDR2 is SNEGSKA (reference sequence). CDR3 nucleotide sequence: TGCAGTGCTAAACAAGGGGGGGGAAACTACGAGCAGTACTTC. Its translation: CSAKQGGGNYEQYF.

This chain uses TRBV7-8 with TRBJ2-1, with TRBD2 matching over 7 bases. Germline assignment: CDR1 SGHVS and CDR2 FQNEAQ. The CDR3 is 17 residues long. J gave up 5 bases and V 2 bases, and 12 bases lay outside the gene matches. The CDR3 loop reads CASSLSGGSNVHNEQFF. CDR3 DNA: TGTGCCAGCAGCTTAAGTGGCGGGAGTAATGTCCACAATGAGCAGTTCTTC.

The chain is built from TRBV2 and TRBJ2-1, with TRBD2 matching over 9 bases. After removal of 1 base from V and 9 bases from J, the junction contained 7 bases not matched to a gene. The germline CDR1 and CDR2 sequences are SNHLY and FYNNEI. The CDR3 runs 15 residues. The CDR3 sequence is CASSEVSGGRSEQFF. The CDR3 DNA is TGTGCCAGCAGTGAAGTTAGCGGGGGACGGAGTGAGCAGTTCTTC. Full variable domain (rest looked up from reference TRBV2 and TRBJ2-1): EPEVTQTPSHQVTQMGQEVILRCVPISNHLYFYWYRQILGQKVEFLVSFYNNEISEKSEIFDDQFSVERPDGSNFTLKIRSTKLEDSAMYFCASSEVSGGRSEQFFGPGTRLTVL.

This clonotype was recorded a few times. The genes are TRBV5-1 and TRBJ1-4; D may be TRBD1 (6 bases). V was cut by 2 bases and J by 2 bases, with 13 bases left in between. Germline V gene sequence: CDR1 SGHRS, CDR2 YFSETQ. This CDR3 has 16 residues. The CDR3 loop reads CASSFGGRVTNEKLFF. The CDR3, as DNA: TGCGCCAGCAGCTTCGGGGGGCGCGTGACTAATGAAAAACTGTTTTTT.

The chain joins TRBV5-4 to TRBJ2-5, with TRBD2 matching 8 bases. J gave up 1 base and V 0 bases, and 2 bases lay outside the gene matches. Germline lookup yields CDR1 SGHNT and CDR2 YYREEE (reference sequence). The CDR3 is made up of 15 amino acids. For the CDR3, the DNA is TGTGCCAGCAGCTTGGGACTAGCGTCCCAAGAGACCCAGTACTTC. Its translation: CASSLGLASQETQYF.

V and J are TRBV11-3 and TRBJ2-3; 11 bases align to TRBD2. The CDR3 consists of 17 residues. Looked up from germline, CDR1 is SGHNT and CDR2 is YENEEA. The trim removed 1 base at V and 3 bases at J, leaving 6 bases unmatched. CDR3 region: CASSLALAGVSTDTQYF. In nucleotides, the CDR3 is TGTGCCAGCAGCTTAGCACTAGCGGGAGTTTCAACAGATACGCAGTATTTT. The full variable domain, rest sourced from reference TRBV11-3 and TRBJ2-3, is EAGVVQSPRYKIIEKKQPVAFWCNPISGHNTLYWYLQNLGQGPELLIRYENEEAVDDSQLPKDRFSAERLKGVDSTLKIQPAELGDSAVYLCASSLALAGVSTDTQYFGPGTRLTVL.

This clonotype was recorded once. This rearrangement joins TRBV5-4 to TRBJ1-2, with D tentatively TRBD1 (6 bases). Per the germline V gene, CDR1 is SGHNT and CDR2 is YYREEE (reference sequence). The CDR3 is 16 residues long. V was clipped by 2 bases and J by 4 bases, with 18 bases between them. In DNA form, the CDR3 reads TGTGCCAGCAGCTTTGAATCTGACAGGTATCGCTATGGCTACACCTTC. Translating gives CASSFESDRYRYGYTF.

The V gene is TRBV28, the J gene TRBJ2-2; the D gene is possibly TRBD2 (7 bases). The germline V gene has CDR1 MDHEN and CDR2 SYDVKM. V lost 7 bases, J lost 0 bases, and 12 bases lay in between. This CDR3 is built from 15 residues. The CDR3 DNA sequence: TGTGCCAGCATCTCGGGGGGCACGAACACCGGGGAGCTGTTTTTT. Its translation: CASISGGTNTGELFF.

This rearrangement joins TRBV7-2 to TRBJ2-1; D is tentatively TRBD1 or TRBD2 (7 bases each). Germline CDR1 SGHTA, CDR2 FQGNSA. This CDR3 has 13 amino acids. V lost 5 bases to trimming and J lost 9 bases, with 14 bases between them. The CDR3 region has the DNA TGTGCCAGCAGCCCCCAGGGGGAGGGTGAGCAGTTCTTC. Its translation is CASSPQGEGEQFF.

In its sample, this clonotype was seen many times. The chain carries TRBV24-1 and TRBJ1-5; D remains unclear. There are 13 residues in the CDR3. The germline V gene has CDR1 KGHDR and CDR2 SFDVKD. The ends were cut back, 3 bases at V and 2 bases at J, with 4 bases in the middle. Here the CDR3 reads CATSDHGNQPQHF. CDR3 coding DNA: TGTGCCACCAGTGATCACGGCAATCAGCCCCAGCATTTT.

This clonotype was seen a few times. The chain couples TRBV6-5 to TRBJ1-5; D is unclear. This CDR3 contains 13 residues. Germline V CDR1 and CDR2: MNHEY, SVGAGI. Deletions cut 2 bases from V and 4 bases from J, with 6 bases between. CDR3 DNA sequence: TGTGCCAGCAGTTACGATCAGAATCAGCCCCAGCATTTT. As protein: CASSYDQNQPQHF.

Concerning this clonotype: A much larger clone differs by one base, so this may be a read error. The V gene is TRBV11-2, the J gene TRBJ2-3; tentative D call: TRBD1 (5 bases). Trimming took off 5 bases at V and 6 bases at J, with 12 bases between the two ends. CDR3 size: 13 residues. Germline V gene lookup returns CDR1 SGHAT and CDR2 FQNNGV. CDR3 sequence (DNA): TGTGCCAGCAGCCCCAGGGCTCGCGATACGCAGTATTTT. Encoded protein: CASSPRARDTQYF.

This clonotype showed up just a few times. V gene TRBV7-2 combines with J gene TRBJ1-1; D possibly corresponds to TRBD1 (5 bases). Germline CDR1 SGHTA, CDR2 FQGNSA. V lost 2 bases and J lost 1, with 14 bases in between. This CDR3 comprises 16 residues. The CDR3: CASSLWGAPTNTEAFF. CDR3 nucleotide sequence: TGTGCCAGCAGCTTATGGGGCGCCCCAACGAACACTGAAGCTTTCTTT.

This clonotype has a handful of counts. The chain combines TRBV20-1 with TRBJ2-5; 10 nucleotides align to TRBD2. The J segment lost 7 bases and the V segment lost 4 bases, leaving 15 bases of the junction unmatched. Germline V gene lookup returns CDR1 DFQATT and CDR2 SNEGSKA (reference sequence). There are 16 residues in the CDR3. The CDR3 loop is CSATPSSGGRGGTQYF. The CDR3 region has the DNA TGCAGTGCTACCCCCAGTAGCGGGGGGAGAGGGGGGACCCAGTACTTC.

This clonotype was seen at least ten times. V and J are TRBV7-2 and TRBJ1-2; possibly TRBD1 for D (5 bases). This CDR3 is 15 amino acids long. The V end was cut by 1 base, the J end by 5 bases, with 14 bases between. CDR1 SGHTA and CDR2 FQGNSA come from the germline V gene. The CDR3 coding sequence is TGTGCCAGCAGCTTAGGGGGGGGGACTGATTATGGCTACACCTTC. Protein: CASSLGGGTDYGYTF.

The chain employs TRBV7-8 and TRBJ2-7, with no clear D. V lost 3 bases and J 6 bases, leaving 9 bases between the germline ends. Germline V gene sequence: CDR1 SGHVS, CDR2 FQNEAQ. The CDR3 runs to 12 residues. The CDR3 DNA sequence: TGTGCCAGCAGCTTTGAGAGGACCGAGCAGTACTTC. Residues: CASSFERTEQYF.